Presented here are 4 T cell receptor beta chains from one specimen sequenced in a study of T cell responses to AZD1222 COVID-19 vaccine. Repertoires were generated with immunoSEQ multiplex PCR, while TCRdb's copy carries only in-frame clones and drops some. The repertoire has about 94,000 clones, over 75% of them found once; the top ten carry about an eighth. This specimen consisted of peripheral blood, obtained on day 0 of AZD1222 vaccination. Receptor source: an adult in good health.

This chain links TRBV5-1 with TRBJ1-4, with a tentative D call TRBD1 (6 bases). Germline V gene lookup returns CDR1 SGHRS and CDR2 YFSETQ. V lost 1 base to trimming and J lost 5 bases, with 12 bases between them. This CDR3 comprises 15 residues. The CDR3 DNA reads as TGCGCCAGCAGCTTGACAGGGTGGGGAAATGAAAAACTGTTTTTT. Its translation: CASSLTGWGNEKLFF.

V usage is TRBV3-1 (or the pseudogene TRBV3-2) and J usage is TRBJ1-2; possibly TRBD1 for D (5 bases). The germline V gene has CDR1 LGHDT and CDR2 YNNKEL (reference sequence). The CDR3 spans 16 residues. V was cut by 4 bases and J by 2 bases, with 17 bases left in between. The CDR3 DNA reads TGTGCCAGCAGCCCCGCCGGGATACGGACAAACTATGGCTACACCTTC. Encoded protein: CASSPAGIRTNYGYTF.

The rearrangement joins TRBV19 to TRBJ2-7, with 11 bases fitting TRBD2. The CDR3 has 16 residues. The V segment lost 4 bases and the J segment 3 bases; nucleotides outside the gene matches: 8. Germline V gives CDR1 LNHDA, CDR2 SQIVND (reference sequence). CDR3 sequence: CASSTQTSGEFYEQYF. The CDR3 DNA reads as TGTGCCAGTAGTACCCAGACTAGCGGGGAATTCTACGAGCAGTACTTC.

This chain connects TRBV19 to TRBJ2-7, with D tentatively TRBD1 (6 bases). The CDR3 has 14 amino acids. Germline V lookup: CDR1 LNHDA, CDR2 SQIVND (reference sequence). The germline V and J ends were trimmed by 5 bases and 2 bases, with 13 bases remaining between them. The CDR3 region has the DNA TGTGCCAGTAGTGCCACTCGGGACACCTACGAGCAGTACTTC. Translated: CASSATRDTYEQYF.